Given below is one T cell receptor (beta chain) in context. What it recognizes is unknown. This specimen comes from a study of T cell responses to AZD1222 COVID-19 vaccine. Overall study findings and caveats: The span of vaccine-associated CD4 TCRs extended across spike, with dominance at 160-218 and 743-854. It should be noted that donors were predominantly white British and more often female, and clonal diversity was possibly underestimated. At study baseline, merely about 6 AZD1222 recipients were seropositive.

Second-dose groups at about 4 or about 12 weeks were pooled. Using immunoSEQ multiplex PCR, the repertoire was profiled, and TCRdb retains in-frame clones only, with some absent. This table holds 170,000 or so clones, about 86% found once. Specimen: peripheral blood, collected 28 days after the second AZD1222 dose. The source is an adult who received the AZD1222 COVID-19 vaccine.

CDR3 coding DNA: TGTGCCAGCAGCCCCTCCGGGGACAGGTCTAACTATGGCTACACCTTC. It encodes CASSPSGDRSNYGYTF. The genes are TRBV7-3 and TRBJ1-2, with 8 bases lining up with TRBD1. Germline V lookup: CDR1 SGHTA, CDR2 FQGTGA. This CDR3 spans 16 amino acids. Trimming took 5 bases from V and 0 from J; bases not matched to a gene: 8.